Following are 3 T cell receptor beta chains from one sample sequenced in a study of cytomegalovirus exposure and HLA in healthy donors. Vbeta (60) and Jbeta (13) primers were used in the PCR. Generated by immunoSEQ multiplex PCR, the TCRdb table keeps only in-frame clones and is missing some. This sample yields under 85,000 clones, of which 60% to 85% are seen a single time; about 3.3% belongs to the top ten. Sequencing was performed on PBMCs. The source is a man between 18 and 29 years old in good health and CMV-seronegative.

This clone turned up a few times. The chain joins TRBV15 to TRBJ2-7; D is unresolved. This CDR3 is built from 13 residues. Per the germline V gene, CDR1 is LNHNV and CDR2 is YYDKDF (reference sequence). V was trimmed by 3 bases and J by 3 bases, leaving 9 bases between them. The CDR3 sequence: CATSSPQIYEQYF. For the CDR3, the DNA is TGTGCCACCAGCAGCCCCCAGATCTACGAGCAGTACTTC. Variable domain in full (rest from reference TRBV15 and TRBJ2-7): DAMVIQNPRYQVTQFGKPVTLSCSQTLNHNVMYWYQQKSSQAPKLLFHYYDKDFNNEADTPDNFQSRRPNTSFCFLDIRSPGLGDTAMYLCATSSPQIYEQYFGPGTRLTVT.

This clone was counted a single time. This sequence joins TRBV19 and TRBJ1-1; D might be TRBD1 (5 bases). Per germline, CDR1 LNHDA and CDR2 SQIVND (reference sequence). The CDR3 sequence is 11 residues long. V lost 3 bases and J 7 bases, leaving 6 bases between the germline ends. This CDR3 is CASSMGGEAFF. As DNA, the CDR3 is TGTGCCAGTAGTATGGGGGGTGAAGCTTTCTTT.

The chain recombines TRBV5-8 with TRBJ2-2, with D tentatively TRBD1 (5 bases). Deletions cut 4 bases from V and 4 bases from J, with 14 bases between. CDR1 is SGHTS, CDR2 YDEGEE, per germline. The CDR3 has 15 residues. The CDR3 DNA sequence: TGTGCCAGCAGCCCCAGGGTATGGGGCACCGGGGAGCTGTTTTTT. As protein: CASSPRVWGTGELFF.